The 3 T cell receptor beta chains below all came from one sample that was sequenced in a study of blood T cells in healthy people across ages. A second roughly 7 to 12 cycle PCR used barcoded and J-beta primers. Via MiXCR, TCRdb re-called the 5' RACE reads, giving one row per CDR3 protein. The sample carries 700,000 to 850,000 distinct CDR3 sequences, about 37% recorded once. The sequenced sample was blood. These receptors originate from a man younger than 35 in good health.

This clonotype was recorded many times. J is TRBJ2-7 and V is TRBV29-1, with D tentatively TRBD1 (5 bases). CDR1 SQVTM and CDR2 ANQGSEA come from the germline V gene. The CDR3 is 13 residues long. With 2 bases removed from V and 2 bases from J, the gap between germline ends came to 10 bases. The CDR3 sequence is CSVEQGGTYEQYF. DNA for the CDR3: TGCAGCGTTGAACAGGGTGGTACCTACGAGCAGTACTTC.

In its sample, this clonotype was seen a few times. The chain couples TRBV6-6 to TRBJ2-5; D call uncertain. The CDR3 contains 12 residues. Trimming removed 4 bases at V and 11 bases at J, with 14 bases between. Per germline, CDR1 MNHNY and CDR2 SVGAGI (reference sequence). Here the CDR3 DNA reads TGTGCCAGCAGTTGGCCCAACAATGAGCAGTACTTC. Translating gives CASSWPNNEQYF.

Of note for this clonotype: The junction and the germline gene differ at one end; a read error may be behind it. The V gene is TRBV9, the J gene TRBJ2-1; TRBD2 matches 10 bases. Per germline, CDR1 SGDLS and CDR2 YYNGEE. The CDR3 consists of 16 residues. The DNA for the CDR3 is TGTGCCGGCAGCGTAGTAGCGGGGGGTTGGTACAATGAGCAGTTCTTC. It translates to CAGSVVAGGWYNEQFF.